This T cell receptor (beta chain) was captured in a study of T cell responses to AZD1222 COVID-19 vaccine. Study outcomes and limitations: A mostly white British donor set with more females was recruited, and clonal diversity was possibly underestimated. Repertoires were sampled only after the peak T cell response. Mapped onto spike, vaccine-associated CD4 TCRs spanned it and were dominant at 160-218 and 743-854. Spike-specific TCR depth and breadth grew after two AZD1222 doses.

Clones were sequenced by immunoSEQ multiplex PCR, and TCRdb holds only the in-frame ones, with some missing. Of around 67,000 clones in the sample, around 82% were seen once. The germline gives CDR1 LGHNA, CDR2 YNFKEQ. The CDR3 sequence is 13 residues long. The V end was cut by 1 base, the J end by 7 bases, with 11 bases between. Points on this clone: Its antigen is unknown.

The material was peripheral blood, obtained 28 days after the second AZD1222 dose. This sequence was found in an adult who received the AZD1222 COVID-19 vaccine. The V call is TRBV4-2, the J call TRBJ2-7; TRBD2 is a possible D gene (5 bases). The CDR3 loop reads CASSQGNPGEQYF. CDR3 DNA sequence: TGTGCCAGCAGCCAAGGGAACCCGGGGGAGCAGTACTTC.